This entry describes one T cell receptor beta chain. Its matching antigen is unknown. These data come from a study of human T cells and chemical hapten exposure. Turning to the study itself: Per-sample variation in TCR yield stemmed mainly from small pooled library volume differences.

Time point in this sample: patch test 1, 2 weeks after DPC sensitization. Treatment denoted: therapeutic diphenylcyclopropenone sensitization with weekly scalp DPC. Before extraction, the whole blood was not fractionated, and total RNA was taken from it. Study-level points and caveats: After DPC sensitization, TCRs above 1 in 1000 frequency showed no change.

Germline assignment: CDR1 SGHVS and CDR2 FNYEAQ. This CDR3 region has 15 residues. V gave up 5 bases and J gave up 3 bases; unmatched junction bases: 3. TCRdb reprocessed the RACE reads with MiXCR, giving one entry per CDR3 protein. The sample lists 75,000 to 90,000 distinct CDR3 sequences, 10% occurring once. This TCR came from a woman aged 45 to 65 with alopecia areata. Some clones in this sample may be carry-over from other donors' samples. This chain connects TRBV7-6 to TRBJ2-1; 11 bases are shared with TRBD2. Sample: whole blood, taken in connection with sensitization to the hapten diphenylcyclopropenone (DPC). This CDR3 is CASSTTSGSYNEQFF. In nucleotides, the CDR3 is TGTGCCAGCAGCACCACTAGCGGGAGCTACAATGAGCAGTTCTTC.